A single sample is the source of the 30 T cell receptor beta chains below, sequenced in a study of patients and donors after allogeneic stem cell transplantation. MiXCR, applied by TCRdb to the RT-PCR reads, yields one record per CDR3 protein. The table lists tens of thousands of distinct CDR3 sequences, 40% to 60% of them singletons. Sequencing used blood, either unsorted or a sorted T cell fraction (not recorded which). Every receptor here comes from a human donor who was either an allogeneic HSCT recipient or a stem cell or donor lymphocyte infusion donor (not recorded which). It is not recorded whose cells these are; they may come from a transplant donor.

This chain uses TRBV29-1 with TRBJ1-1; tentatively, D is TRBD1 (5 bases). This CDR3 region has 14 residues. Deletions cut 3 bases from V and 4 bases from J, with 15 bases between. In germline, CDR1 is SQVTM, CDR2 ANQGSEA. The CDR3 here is CSVEGRLGGTEAFF. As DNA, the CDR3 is TGCAGCGTTGAGGGCCGACTGGGGGGCACTGAAGCTTTCTTT.

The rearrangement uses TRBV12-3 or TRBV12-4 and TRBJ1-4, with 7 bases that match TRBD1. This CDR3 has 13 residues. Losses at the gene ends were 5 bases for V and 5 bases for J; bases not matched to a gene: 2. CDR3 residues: CASSPGQNEKLFF. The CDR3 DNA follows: TGTGCCAGCAGTCCGGGACAGAATGAAAAACTGTTTTTT.

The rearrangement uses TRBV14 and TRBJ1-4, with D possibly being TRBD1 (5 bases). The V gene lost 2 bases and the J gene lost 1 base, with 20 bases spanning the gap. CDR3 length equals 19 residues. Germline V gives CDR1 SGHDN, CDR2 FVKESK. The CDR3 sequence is CASSQPQQAFLGTNEKLFF. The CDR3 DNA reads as TGTGCCAGCAGCCAACCGCAACAGGCCTTCCTAGGAACTAATGAAAAACTGTTTTTT.

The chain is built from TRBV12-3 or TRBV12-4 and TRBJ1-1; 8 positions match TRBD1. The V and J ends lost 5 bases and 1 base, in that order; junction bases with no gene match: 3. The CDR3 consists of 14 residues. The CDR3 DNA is TGTGCCAGCAGTCGCGGACAGGGGAACACTGAAGCTTTCTTT. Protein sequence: CASSRGQGNTEAFF.

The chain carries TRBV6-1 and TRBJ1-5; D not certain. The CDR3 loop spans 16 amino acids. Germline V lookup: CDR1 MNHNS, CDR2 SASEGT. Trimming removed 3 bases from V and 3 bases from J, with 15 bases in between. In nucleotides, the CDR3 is TGTGCCAGCAGTGACGTTCGTGGTCAGTTCAATCAGCCCCAGCATTTT. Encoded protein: CASSDVRGQFNQPQHF.

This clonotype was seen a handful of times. The CDR3 DNA reads TGTGCCAGCACCGGACGGGGCTGGGAGGGCTACACCTTC. It yields the protein CASTGRGWEGYTF. This chain uses TRBV28 with TRBJ1-2; D possibly corresponds to TRBD1 (5 bases). V lost 7 bases, J lost 8 bases, and 17 bases lay in between. Germline V gene data show CDR1 as MDHEN and CDR2 as SYDVKM. The CDR3 has 13 amino acids.

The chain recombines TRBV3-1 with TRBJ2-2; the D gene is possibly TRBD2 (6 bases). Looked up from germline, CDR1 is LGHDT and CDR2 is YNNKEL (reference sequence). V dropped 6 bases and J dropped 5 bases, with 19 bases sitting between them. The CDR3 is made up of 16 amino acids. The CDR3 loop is CASRQIAGSRTGELFF. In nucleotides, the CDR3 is TGTGCCAGCAGGCAAATTGCCGGGAGTCGGACCGGGGAGCTGTTTTTT.

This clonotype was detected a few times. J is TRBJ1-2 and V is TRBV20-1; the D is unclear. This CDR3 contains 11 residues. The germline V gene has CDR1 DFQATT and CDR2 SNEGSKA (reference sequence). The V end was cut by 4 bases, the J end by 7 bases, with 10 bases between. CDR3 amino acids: CSATSKTGYTF. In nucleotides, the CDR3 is TGCAGTGCTACCTCAAAGACTGGCTACACCTTC.

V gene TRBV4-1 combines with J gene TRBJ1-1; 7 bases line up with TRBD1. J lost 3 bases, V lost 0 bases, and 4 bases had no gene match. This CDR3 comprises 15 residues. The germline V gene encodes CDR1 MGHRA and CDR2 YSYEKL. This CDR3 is CASSQDLRGDTEAFF. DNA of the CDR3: TGCGCCAGCAGCCAAGATCTCAGGGGGGACACTGAAGCTTTCTTT.

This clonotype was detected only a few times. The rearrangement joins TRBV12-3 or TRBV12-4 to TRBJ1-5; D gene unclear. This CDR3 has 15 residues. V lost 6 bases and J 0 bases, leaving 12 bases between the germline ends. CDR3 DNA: TGTGCCAGCAGCCCCGGGCTGCTTAGCAATCAGCCCCAGCATTTT. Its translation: CASSPGLLSNQPQHF.

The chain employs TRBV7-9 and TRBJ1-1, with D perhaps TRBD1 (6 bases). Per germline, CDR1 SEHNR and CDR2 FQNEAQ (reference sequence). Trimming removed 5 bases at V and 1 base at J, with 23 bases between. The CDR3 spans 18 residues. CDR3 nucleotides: TGTGCCAGCAGCCGACATGGACAGATCCGATCAGCGAACACTGAAGCTTTCTTT. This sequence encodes CASSRHGQIRSANTEAFF.

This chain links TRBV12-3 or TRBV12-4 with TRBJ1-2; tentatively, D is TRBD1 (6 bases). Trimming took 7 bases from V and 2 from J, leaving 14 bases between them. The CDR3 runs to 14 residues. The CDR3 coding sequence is TGTGCCAGCAACCCGGGACACCCAAACTATGGCTACACCTTC. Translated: CASNPGHPNYGYTF.

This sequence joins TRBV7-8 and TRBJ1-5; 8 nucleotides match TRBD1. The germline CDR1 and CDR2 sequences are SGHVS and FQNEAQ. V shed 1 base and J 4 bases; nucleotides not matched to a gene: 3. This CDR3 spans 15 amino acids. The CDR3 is CASSLVGQGNQPQHF. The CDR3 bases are TGTGCCAGCAGCTTAGTCGGACAGGGTAATCAGCCCCAGCATTTT.

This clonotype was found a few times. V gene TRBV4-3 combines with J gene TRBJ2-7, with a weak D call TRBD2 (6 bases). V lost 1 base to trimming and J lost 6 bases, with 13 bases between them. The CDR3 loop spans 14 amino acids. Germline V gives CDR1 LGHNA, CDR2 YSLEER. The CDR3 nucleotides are TGCGCCAGCAGCCAAGCACTAGCTGGATCCGAGCAGTACTTC. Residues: CASSQALAGSEQYF.

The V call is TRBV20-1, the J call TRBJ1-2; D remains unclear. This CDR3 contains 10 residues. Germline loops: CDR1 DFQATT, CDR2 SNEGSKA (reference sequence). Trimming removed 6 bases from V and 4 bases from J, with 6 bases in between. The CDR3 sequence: CSAQSYGYTF. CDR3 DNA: TGCAGTGCCCAAAGCTATGGCTACACCTTC.

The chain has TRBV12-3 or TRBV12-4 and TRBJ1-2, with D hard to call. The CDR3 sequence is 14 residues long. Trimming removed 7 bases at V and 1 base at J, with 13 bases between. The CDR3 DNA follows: TGTGCCAGCACCCGGGCAGATCTTAACTATGGCTACACCTTC. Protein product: CASTRADLNYGYTF.

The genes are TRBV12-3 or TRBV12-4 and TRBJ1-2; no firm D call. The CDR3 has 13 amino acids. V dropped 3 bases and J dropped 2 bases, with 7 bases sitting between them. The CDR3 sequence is CASSFMGNYGYTF. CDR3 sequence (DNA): TGTGCCAGCAGTTTTATGGGGAACTATGGCTACACCTTC.

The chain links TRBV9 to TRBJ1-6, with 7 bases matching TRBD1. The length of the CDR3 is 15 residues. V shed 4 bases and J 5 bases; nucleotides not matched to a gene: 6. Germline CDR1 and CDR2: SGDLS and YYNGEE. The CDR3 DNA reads TGTGCCAGCAGCCCGGGGACAGACAATAATTCACCCCTCCACTTT. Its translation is CASSPGTDNNSPLHF.

This CDR3 is CASSRLAETQYF. CDR3 bases: TGTGCCAGCAGCCGATTAGCGGAGACCCAGTACTTC. This chain joins TRBV3-1 and TRBJ2-5, with D tentatively TRBD2 (5 bases). Germline CDR1 reads LGHDT; CDR2 reads YNNKEL (reference sequence). The V and J ends lost 4 bases and 5 bases respectively, with 8 bases between them. This CDR3 comprises 12 residues.

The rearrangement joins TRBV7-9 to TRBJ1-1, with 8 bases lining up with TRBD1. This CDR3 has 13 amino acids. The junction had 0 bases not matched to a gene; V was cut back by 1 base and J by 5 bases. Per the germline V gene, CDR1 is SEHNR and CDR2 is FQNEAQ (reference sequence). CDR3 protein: CASSLGTGTEAFF. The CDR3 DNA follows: TGTGCCAGCAGCTTAGGGACAGGGACTGAAGCTTTCTTT. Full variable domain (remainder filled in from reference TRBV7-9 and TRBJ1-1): DTGVSQNPRHKITKRGQNVTFRCDPISEHNRLYWYRQTLGQGPEFLTYFQNEAQLEKSRLLSDRFSAERPKGSFSTLEIQRTEQGDSAMYLCASSLGTGTEAFFGQGTRLTVV.

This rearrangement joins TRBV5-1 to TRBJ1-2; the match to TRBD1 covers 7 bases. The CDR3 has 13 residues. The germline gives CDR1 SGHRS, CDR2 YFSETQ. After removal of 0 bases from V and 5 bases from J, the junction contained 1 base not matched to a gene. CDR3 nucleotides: TGCGCCAGCAGCTTGGAGACAGGGTATGGCTACACCTTC. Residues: CASSLETGYGYTF.

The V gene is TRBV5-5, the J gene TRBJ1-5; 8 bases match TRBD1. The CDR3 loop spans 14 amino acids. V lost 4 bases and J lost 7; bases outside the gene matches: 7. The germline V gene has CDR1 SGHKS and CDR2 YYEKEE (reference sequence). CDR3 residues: CASSAGQDGQPQHF. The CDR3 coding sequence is TGTGCCAGCAGCGCGGGACAGGACGGACAGCCCCAGCATTTT.

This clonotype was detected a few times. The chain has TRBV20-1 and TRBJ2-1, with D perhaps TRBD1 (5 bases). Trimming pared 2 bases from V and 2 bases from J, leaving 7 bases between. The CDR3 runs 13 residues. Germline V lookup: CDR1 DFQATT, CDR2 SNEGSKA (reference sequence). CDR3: CSARQGTYNEQFF. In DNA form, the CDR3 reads TGCAGTGCTAGACAGGGTACCTACAATGAGCAGTTCTTC.

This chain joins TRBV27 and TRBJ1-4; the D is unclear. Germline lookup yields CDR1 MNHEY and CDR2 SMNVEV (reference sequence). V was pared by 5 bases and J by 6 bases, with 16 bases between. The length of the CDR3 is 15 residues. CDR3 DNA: TGTGCCAGCAGTCCCTCCCCCCGACGCTATGAAAAACTGTTTTTT. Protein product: CASSPSPRRYEKLFF.

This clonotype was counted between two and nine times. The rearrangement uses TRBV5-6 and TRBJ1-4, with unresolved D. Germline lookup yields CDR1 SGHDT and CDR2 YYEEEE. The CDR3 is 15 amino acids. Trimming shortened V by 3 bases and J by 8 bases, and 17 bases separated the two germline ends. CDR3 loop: CASSSDLFSREKLFF. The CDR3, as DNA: TGTGCCAGCAGCTCCGATCTTTTCTCTCGGGAAAAACTGTTTTTT.

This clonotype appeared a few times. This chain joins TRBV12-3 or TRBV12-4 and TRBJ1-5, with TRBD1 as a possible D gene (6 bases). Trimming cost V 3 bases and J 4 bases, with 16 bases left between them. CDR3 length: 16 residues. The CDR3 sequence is CASSFPQQGTNQPQHF. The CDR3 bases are TGTGCCAGCAGTTTCCCACAACAGGGTACGAATCAGCCCCAGCATTTT.

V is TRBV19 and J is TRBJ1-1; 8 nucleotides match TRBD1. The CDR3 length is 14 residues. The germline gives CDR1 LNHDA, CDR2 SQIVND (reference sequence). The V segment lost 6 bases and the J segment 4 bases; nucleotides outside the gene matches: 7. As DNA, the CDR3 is TGTGCCAGTAGCTCCCAGGGGGCGAGCACTGAAGCTTTCTTT. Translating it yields CASSSQGASTEAFF. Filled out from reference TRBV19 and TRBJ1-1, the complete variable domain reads DGGITQSPKYLFRKEGQNVTLSCEQNLNHDAMYWYRQDPGQGLRLIYYSQIVNDFQKGDIAEGYSVSREKKESFPLTVTSAQKNPTAFYLCASSSQGASTEAFFGQGTRLTVV.

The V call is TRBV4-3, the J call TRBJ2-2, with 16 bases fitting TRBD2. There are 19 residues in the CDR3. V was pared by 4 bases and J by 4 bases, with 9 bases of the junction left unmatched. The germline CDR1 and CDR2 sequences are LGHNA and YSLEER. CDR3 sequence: CASSLMGLAGGRSTGELFF. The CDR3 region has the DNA TGCGCCAGCAGCCTAATGGGACTAGCGGGAGGGCGGAGCACCGGGGAGCTGTTTTTT.

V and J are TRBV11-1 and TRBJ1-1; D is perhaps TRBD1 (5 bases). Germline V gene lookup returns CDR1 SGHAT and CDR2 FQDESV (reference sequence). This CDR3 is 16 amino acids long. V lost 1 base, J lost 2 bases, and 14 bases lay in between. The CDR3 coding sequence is TGTGCCAGCAGCTTAGGACCGGGACCGATTAACACTGAAGCTTTCTTT. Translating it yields CASSLGPGPINTEAFF.

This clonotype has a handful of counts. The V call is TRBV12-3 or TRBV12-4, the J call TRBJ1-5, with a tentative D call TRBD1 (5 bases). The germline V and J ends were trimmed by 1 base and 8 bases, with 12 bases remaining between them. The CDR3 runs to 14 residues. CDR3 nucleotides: TGTGCCAGCAGTTTAGGCCCCGGGGGGGAGCCCCAGCATTTT. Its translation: CASSLGPGGEPQHF.